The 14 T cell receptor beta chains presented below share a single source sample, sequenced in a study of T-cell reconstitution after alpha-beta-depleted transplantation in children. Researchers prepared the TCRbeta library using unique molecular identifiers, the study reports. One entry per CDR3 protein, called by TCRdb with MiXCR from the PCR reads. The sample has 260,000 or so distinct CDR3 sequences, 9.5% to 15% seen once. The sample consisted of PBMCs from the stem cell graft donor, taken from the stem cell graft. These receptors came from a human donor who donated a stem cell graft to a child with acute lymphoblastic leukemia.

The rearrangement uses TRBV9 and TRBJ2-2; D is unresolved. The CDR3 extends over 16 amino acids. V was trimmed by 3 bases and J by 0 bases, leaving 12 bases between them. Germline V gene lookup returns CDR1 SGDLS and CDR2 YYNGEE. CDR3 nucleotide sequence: TGTGCCAGCAGCGGACCCCGGGTCGCGAACACCGGGGAGCTGTTTTTT. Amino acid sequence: CASSGPRVANTGELFF.

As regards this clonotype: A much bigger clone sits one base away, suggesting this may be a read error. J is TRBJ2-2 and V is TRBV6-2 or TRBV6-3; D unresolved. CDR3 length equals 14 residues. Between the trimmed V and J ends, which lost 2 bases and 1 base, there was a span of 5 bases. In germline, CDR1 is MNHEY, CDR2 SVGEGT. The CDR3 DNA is TGTGCCAGCAGTTACACCAGGAACACCGGGGAGCTGTTTTTT. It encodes CASSYTRNTGELFF.

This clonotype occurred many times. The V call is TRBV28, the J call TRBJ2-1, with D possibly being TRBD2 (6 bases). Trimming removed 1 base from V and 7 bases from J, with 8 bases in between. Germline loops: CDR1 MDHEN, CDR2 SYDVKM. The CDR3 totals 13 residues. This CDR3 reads CASSLLEGNEQFF. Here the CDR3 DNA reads TGTGCCAGCAGTTTATTGGAGGGGAATGAGCAGTTCTTC. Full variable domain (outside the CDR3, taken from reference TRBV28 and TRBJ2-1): DVKVTQSSRYLVKRTGEKVFLECVQDMDHENMFWYRQDPGLGLRLIYFSYDVKMKEKGDIPEGYSVSREKKERFSLILESASTNQTSMYLCASSLLEGNEQFFGPGTRLTVL.

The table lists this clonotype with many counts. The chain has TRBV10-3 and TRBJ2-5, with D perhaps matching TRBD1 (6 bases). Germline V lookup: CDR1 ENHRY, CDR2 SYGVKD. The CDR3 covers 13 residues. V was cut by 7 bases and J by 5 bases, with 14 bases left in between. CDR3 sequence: CAIKKGVRETQYF. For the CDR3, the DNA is TGTGCCATCAAGAAGGGGGTTCGCGAGACCCAGTACTTC.

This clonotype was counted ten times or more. CDR3 protein: CASSRTGGQQPQHF. CDR3 DNA: TGTGCCAGCAGTCGGACAGGGGGCCAGCAGCCCCAGCATTTT. The rearrangement links TRBV6-5 to TRBJ1-5; TRBD1 agrees at 11 bases. The length of the CDR3 is 14 residues. Germline V lookup: CDR1 MNHEY, CDR2 SVGAGI. V lost 5 bases and J lost 7; bases outside the gene matches: 4.

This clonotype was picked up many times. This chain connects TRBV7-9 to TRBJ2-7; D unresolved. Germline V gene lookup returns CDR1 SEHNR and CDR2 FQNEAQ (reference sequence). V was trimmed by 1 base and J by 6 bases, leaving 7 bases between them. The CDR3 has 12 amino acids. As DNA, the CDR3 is TGTGCCAGCAGCTTAGGGATCTCCGAGCAGTACTTC. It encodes CASSLGISEQYF.

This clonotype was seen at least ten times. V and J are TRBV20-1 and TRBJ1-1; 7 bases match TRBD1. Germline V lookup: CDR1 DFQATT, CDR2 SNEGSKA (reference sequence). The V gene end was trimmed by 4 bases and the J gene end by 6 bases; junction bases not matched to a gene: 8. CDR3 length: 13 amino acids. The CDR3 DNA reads TGCAGTGCTACGCCAGGGGGTCAACCTGAAGCTTTCTTT. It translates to CSATPGGQPEAFF.

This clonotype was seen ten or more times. The CDR3 protein is CSVGGTGQETQYF. Written as DNA, the CDR3 is TGCAGCGTAGGCGGGACAGGGCAAGAGACCCAGTACTTC. This chain connects TRBV29-1 to TRBJ2-5, with 9 bases that match TRBD1. This CDR3 comprises 13 residues. V lost 6 bases and J lost 2; bases outside the gene matches: 4. The V gene's germline CDR1 is SQVTM and CDR2 ANQGSEA.

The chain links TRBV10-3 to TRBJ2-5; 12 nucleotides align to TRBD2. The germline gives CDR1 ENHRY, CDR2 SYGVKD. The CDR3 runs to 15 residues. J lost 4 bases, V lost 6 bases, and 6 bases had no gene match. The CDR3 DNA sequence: TGTGCCATCAGCCCGACTAGCGGGAGCGGAGAGACCCAGTACTTC. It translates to CAISPTSGSGETQYF.

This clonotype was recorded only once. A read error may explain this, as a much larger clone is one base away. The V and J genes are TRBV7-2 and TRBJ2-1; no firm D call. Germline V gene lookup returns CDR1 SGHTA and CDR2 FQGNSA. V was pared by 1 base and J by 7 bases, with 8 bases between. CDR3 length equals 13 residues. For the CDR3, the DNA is TGTGCCAGCAGCTTAGGGGCGAGGAATGAGCAGTTCTTC. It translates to CASSLGARNEQFF.

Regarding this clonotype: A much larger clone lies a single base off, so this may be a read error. The CDR3 reads CSAGYSGNPPQHF. The DNA of the CDR3 is TGCAGTGCTGGGTACAGCGGCAATCCGCCCCAGCATTTT. The chain has TRBV20-1 and TRBJ1-5; the D is unclear. This CDR3 comprises 13 residues. Germline lookup yields CDR1 DFQATT and CDR2 SNEGSKA (reference sequence).

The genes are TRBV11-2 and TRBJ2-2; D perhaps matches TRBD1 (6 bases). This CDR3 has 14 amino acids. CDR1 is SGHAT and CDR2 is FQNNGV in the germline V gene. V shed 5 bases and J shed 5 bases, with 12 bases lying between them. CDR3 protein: CASSQLGATGELFF. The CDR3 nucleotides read TGTGCCAGCAGCCAACTGGGGGCAACCGGGGAGCTGTTTTTT.

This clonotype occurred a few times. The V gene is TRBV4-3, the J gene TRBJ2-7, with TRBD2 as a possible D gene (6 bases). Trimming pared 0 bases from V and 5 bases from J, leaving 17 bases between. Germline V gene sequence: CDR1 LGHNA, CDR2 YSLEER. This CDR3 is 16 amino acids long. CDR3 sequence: CASSQDPPGAGNEQYF. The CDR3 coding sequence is TGCGCCAGCAGCCAAGATCCCCCGGGAGCAGGGAACGAGCAGTACTTC.

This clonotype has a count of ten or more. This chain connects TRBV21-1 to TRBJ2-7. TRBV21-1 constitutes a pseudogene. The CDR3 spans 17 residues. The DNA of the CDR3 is TGTGCCAGCAGCAAAAGATTGGGTCCTAATAGCTCCTACGAGCAGTACTTC. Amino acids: CASSKRLGPNSSYEQYF.